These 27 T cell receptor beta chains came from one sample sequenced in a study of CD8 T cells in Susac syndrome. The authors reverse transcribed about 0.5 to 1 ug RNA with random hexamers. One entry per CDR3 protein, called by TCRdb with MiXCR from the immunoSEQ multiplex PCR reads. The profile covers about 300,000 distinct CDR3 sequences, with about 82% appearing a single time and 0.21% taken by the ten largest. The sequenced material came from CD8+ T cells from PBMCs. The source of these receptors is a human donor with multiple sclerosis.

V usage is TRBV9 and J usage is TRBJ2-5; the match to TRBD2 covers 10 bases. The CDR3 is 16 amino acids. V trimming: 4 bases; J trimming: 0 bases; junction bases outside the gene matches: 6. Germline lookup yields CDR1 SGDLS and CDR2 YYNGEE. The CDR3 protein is CASSSEGTSDQETQYF. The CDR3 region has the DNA TGTGCCAGCAGCTCCGAAGGGACTAGCGACCAAGAGACCCAGTACTTC.

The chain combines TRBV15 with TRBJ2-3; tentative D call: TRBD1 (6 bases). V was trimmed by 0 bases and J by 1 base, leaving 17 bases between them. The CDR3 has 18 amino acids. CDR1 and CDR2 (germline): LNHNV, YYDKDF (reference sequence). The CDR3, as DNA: TGTGCCACCAGCAGAGATTGGTTCGCAGGGGCCGGCACAGATACGCAGTATTTT. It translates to CATSRDWFAGAGTDTQYF.

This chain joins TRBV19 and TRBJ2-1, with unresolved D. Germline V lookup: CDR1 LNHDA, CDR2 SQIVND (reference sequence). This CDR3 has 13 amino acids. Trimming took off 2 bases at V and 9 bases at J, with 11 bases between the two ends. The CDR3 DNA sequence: TGTGCCAGTAGTATATCACGCCGACCTGAGCAGTTCTTC. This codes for CASSISRRPEQFF.

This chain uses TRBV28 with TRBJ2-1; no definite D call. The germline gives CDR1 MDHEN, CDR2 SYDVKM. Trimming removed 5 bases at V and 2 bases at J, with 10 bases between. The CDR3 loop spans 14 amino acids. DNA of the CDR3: TGTGCCAGCAGTGCAGTCTCGCCCTACAATGAGCAGTTCTTC. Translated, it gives CASSAVSPYNEQFF.

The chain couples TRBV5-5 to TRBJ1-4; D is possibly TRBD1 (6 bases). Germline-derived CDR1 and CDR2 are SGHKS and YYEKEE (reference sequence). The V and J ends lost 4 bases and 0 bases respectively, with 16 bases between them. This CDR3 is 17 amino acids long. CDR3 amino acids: CASSLWTAITTNEKLFF. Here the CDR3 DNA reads TGTGCCAGCAGCCTGTGGACAGCTATCACAACTAATGAAAAACTGTTTTTT.

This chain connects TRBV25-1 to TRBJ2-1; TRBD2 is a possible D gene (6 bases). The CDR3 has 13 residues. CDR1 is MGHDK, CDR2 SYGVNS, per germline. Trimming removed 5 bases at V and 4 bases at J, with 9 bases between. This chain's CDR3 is CASSNSGYNEQFF. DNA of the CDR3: TGTGCCAGCAGTAACAGCGGGTACAATGAGCAGTTCTTC.

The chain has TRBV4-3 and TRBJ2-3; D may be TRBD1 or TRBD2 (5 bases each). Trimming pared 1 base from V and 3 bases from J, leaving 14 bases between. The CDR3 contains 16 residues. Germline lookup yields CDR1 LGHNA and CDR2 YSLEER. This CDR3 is CASSQGGAAGTDTQYF. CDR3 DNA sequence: TGCGCCAGCAGCCAAGGAGGGGCGGCAGGAACAGATACGCAGTATTTT.

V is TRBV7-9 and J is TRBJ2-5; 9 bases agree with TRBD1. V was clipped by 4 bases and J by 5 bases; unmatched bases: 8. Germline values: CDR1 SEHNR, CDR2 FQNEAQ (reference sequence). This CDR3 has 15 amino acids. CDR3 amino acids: CASSSTGTGYETQYF. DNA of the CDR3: TGTGCCAGCAGCTCAACCGGGACAGGGTATGAGACCCAGTACTTC.

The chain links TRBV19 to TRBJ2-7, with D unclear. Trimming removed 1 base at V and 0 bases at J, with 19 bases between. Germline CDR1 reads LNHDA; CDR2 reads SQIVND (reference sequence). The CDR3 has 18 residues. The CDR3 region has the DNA TGTGCCAGTAGTATAGGGAGTACTACAACCTTGAGCTCCTACGAGCAGTACTTC. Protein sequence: CASSIGSTTTLSSYEQYF.

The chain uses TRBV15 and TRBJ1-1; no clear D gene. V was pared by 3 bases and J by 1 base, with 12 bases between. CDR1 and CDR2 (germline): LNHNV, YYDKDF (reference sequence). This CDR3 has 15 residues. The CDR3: CATSRASGTNTEAFF. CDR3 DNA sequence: TGTGCCACCAGCAGGGCGAGCGGAACGAACACTGAAGCTTTCTTT.

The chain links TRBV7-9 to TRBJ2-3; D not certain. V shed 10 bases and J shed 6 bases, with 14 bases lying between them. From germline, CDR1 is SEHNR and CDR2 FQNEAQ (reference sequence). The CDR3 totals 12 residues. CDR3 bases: TGTGCCATCGAAGGGCCCTTGGATACGCAGTATTTT. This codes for CAIEGPLDTQYF.

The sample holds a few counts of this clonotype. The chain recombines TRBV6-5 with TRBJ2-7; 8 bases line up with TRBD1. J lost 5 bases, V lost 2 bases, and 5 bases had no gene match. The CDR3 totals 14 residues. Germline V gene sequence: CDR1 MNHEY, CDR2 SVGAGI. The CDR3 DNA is TGTGCCAGCAGTTACCCAGGACAGGGCAACGAGCAGTACTTC. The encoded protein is CASSYPGQGNEQYF.

The chain's CDR3 is CASTYRGIQYF. Here the CDR3 DNA reads TGTGCCAGCACATACAGGGGGATTCAGTACTTC. The chain has TRBV25-1 and TRBJ2-4; 8 bases are shared with TRBD1. Germline V gene data show CDR1 as MGHDK and CDR2 as SYGVNS. The CDR3 covers 11 residues. J was trimmed by 10 bases and V by 7 bases; bases with no gene match: 3.

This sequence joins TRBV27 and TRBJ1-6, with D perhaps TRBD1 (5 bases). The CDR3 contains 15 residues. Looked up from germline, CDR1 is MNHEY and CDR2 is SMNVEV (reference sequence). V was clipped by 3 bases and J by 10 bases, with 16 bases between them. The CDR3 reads CASSLQAGARSPLHF. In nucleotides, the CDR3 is TGTGCCAGCAGTTTGCAGGCCGGGGCTCGATCACCCCTCCACTTT.

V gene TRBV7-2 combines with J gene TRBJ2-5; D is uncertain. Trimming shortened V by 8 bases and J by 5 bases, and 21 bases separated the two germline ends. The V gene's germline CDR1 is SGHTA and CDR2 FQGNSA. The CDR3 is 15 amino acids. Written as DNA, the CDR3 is TGTGCCAGCGGGATCTATGGGATACTGGGGGAGACCCAGTACTTC. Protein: CASGIYGILGETQYF. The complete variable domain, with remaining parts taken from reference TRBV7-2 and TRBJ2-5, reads GAGVSQSPSNKVTEKGKDVELRCDPISGHTALYWYRQSLGQGLEFLIYFQGNSAPDKSGLPSDRFSAERTGGSVSTLTIQRTQQEDSAVYLCASGIYGILGETQYFGPGTRLLVL.

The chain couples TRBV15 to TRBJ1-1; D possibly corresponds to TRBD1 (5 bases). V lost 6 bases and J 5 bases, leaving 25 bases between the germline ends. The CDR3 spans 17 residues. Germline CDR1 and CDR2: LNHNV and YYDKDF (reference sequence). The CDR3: CATSQTTTRTGGTEAFF. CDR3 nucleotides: TGTGCCACCAGTCAAACTACTACTCGAACAGGAGGGACTGAAGCTTTCTTT.

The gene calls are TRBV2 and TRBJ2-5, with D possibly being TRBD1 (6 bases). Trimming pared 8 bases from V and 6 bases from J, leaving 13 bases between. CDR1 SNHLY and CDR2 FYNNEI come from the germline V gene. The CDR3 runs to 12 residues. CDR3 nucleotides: TGTGCCAGCGTGGGGGCTTTCCAGACCCAGTACTTC. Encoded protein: CASVGAFQTQYF.

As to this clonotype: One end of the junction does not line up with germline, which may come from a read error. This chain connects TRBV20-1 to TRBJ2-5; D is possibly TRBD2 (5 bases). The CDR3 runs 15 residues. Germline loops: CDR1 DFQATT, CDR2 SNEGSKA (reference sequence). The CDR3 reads CSASRSGYPPRTQHF. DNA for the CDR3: TGCAGTGCCTCAAGGAGCGGCTATCCTCCACGGACCCAGCACTTC.

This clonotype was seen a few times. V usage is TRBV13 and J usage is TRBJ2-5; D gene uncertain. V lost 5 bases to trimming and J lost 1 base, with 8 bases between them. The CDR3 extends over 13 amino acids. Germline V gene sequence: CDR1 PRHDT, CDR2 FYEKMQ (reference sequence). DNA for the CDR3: TGTGCCAGCAGCCAAGCGTTCCAAGAGACCCAGTACTTC. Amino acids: CASSQAFQETQYF.

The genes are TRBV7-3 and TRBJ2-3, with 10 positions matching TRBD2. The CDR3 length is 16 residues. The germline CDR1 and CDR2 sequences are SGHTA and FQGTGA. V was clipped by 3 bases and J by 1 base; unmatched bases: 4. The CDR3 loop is CASSFSGRSGTDTQYF. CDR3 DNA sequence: TGTGCCAGCAGCTTTAGCGGGAGGTCGGGCACAGATACGCAGTATTTT.

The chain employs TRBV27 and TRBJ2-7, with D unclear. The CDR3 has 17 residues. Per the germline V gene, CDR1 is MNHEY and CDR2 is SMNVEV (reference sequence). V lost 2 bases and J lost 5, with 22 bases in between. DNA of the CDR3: TGTGCCAGCAGTTTAACCCCACCGGCCTATGGTGTGAACGAGCAGTACTTC. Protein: CASSLTPPAYGVNEQYF.

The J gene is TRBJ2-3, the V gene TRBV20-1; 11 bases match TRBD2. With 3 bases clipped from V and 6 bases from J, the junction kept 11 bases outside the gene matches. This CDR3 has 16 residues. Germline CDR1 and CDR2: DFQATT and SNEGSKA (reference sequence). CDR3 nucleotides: TGCAGTGCTAGGGTAGCGGGAGGGCCGGGGGCGGATACGCAGTATTTT. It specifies CSARVAGGPGADTQYF.

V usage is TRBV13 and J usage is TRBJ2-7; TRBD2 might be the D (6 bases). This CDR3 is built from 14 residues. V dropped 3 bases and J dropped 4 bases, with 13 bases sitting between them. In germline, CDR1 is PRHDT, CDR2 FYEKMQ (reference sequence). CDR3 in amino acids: CASSFPGLEYEQYF. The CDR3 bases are TGTGCCAGCAGCTTCCCGGGACTCGAATACGAGCAGTACTTC.

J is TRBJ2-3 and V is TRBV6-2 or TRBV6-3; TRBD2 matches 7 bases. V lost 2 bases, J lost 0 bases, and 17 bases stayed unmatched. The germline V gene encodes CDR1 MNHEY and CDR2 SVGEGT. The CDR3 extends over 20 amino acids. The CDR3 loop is CASSYPARDYTSTSTDTQYF. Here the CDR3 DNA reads TGTGCCAGCAGTTACCCGGCCCGGGACTACACATCTACTAGCACAGATACGCAGTATTTT.

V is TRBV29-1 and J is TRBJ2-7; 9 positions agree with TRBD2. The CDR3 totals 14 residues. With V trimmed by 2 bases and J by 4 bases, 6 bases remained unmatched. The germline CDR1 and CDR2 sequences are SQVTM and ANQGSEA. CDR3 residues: CSVELAGYGYEQYF. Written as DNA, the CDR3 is TGCAGCGTTGAACTAGCGGGATATGGTTACGAGCAGTACTTC.

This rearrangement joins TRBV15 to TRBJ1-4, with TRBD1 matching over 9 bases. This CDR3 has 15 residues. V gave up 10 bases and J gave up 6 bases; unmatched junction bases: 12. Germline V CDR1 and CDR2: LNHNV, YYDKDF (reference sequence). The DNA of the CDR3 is TGTGCCAGCCGGGACAGGGATCGGGCTGATGAAAAACTGTTTTTT. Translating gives CASRDRDRADEKLFF.

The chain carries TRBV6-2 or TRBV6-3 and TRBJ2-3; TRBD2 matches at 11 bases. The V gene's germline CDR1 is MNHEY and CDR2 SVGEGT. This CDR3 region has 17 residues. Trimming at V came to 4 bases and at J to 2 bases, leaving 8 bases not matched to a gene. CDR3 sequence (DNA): TGTGCCAGCAGTTCTATCCCGACTAGCGGGGTCACAGATACGCAGTATTTT. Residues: CASSSIPTSGVTDTQYF.